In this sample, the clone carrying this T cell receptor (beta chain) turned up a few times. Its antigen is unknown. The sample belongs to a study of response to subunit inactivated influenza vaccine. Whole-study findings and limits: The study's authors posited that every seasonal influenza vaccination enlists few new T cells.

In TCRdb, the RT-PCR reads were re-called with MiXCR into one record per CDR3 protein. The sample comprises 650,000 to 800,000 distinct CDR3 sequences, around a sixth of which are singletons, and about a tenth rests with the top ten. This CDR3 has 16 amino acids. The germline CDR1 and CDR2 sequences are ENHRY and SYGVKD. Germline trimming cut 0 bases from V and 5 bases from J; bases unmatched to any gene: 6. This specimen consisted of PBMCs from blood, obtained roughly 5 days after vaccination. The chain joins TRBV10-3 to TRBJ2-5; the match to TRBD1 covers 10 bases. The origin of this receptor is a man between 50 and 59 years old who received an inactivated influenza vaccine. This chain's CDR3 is CAISESGDRGIETQYF. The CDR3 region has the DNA TGTGCCATCAGTGAGTCAGGGGACAGGGGCATCGAGACCCAGTACTTC.